This T cell receptor (beta chain) was sequenced in a study of T-cell reconstitution after alpha-beta-depleted transplantation in children. Unique molecular identifiers were built into the TCRbeta library. Each CDR3 protein gets one entry after TCRdb re-called the PCR reads with MiXCR. The table shows about 340,000 distinct CDR3 sequences, with approximately 12% occurring only once. This clonotype was picked up many times. Trimming cost V 1 base and J 5 bases; bases outside gene matches: 12. This CDR3 contains 16 residues. Germline CDR1 is DFQATT and CDR2 is SNEGSKA (reference sequence). V and J are TRBV20-1 and TRBJ1-1; 8 positions agree with TRBD1. This sequence originates from a human donor who donated a stem cell graft to a child with Fanconi anemia. The sequenced sample was PBMCs, obtained from the stem cell graft. CDR3 region: CSARVPGQGARTEAFF. Written as DNA, the CDR3 is TGCAGTGCTAGAGTTCCTGGGCAGGGGGCGCGTACTGAAGCTTTCTTT.